Each of the 5 T cell receptor beta chains below was sequenced from the same sample in a study of blood T cell repertoires in COVID-19. The data were produced by immunoSEQ multiplex PCR, yet TCRdb's version contains in-frame clones alone and is incomplete. The sample lists about 320,000 clones; 85% were seen once. Source material: PBMCs or T cells enriched from blood (not recorded which). These receptor sequences come from a woman under 40 who had been exposed to COVID-19.

This clone has a single count. CDR3 DNA sequence: TGTGCCAGCACCCCGGGACAGGGAGCCTCACCCCTCCACTTT. This sequence encodes CASTPGQGASPLHF. The chain uses TRBV2 and TRBJ1-6, with 9 nucleotides matching TRBD1. After removal of 7 bases from V and 10 bases from J, the junction contained 8 bases not matched to a gene. The CDR3 totals 14 residues. Germline loops: CDR1 SNHLY, CDR2 FYNNEI.

CDR3: CASTLGGGTDTQYF. For the CDR3, the DNA is TGTGCCAGTACCCTGGGGGGGGGCACAGATACGCAGTATTTT. This chain links TRBV7-2 with TRBJ2-3, with 7 bases identical to TRBD2. The CDR3 is 14 residues long. Germline V gene data show CDR1 as SGHTA and CDR2 as FQGNSA. V gave up 9 bases and J gave up 1 base; unmatched junction bases: 7. Full variable domain (outside the CDR3, taken from reference TRBV7-2 and TRBJ2-3): GAGVSQSPSNKVTEKGKDVELRCDPISGHTALYWYRQSLGQGLEFLIYFQGNSAPDKSGLPSDRFSAERTGGSVSTLTIQRTQQEDSAVYLCASTLGGGTDTQYFGPGTRLTVL.

CDR3 nucleotides: TGTGCCACCAGCAGAGAAGGGGCTTATGGCAATCAGCCCCAGCATTTT. Its translation: CATSREGAYGNQPQHF. The chain carries TRBV15 and TRBJ1-5; maybe TRBD1 (5 bases). V gave up 0 bases and J gave up 2 bases, with 11 bases separating them. The germline V gene has CDR1 LNHNV and CDR2 YYDKDF (reference sequence). CDR3 length: 16 residues.

This chain uses TRBV6-5 with TRBJ1-4, with 9 bases that match TRBD1. The CDR3 extends over 15 amino acids. V was pared by 8 bases and J by 8 bases, with 12 bases of the junction left unmatched. Per the germline V gene, CDR1 is MNHEY and CDR2 is SVGAGI. The CDR3 region is CASGPTGGAGEKLFF. CDR3 coding DNA: TGTGCCAGCGGACCCACAGGGGGCGCCGGGGAAAAACTGTTTTTT.

This clone has a single count. The gene calls are TRBV5-5 and TRBJ1-2; D is undetermined. V lost 1 base to trimming and J lost 1 base, with 11 bases between them. CDR1 is SGHKS, CDR2 YYEKEE, per germline (reference sequence). The CDR3 spans 15 residues. The CDR3 DNA sequence: TGTGCCAGCAGCTTGTCCCCGGAGTATAACTATGGCTACACCTTC. This translates into CASSLSPEYNYGYTF.